These T cell receptor beta chains were read from a single sample in a study of blood T cell repertoires in COVID-19. TCRdb's table, derived via immunoSEQ multiplex PCR, lists solely in-frame clones and lacks some. Among under 130,000 clones listed, 75% to 85% were seen once. Specimen: peripheral blood. These TCRs come from a woman in her seventies with acute or convalescent COVID-19. CDR3s include the opening cysteine and the closing phenylalanine or tryptophan. The D gene is left open where the match is weak. Some rows mark clone size as missing; the rest say once, few, many or name a class of expanded clone.

>TRBJ1-5|-|TRBV5-5|-
CASSLGGRSQPQHF
TGTGCCAGCAGCTTAGGAGGGAGAAGTCAGCCCCAGCATTTT
>TRBJ2-7|-|TRBV19|-
CASSTWTEYSYEQYF
TGTGCCAGTAGTACTTGGACAGAATATTCCTACGAGCAGTACTTC
>TRBJ2-5|TRBD1|TRBV7-7|-
CASSLGGQGFETQYF
TGTGCCAGCAGCTTAGGGGGACAGGGGTTTGAGACCCAGTACTTC
>TRBJ1-5|TRBD1|TRBV6-6|-
CASSRDRGRRQPQHF
TGTGCCAGCAGTCGTGACAGGGGGAGACGTCAGCCCCAGCATTTT
>TRBJ1-2|-|TRBV28|-
CASSPLHRDYGYTF
TGTGCCAGCAGTCCCCTCCACAGGGACTATGGCTACACCTTC
>TRBJ2-6|-|TRBV2|-
CASSRVLSGANVLTF
TGTGCCAGCAGCAGGGTCCTCTCTGGGGCCAACGTCCTGACTTTC
>TRBJ1-5|-|TRBV27|-
CASSSGMSNQPQHF
TGTGCCAGCAGTTCCGGGATGAGCAATCAGCCCCAGCATTTT
>TRBJ1-2|TRBD1|TRBV5-1|-
CASSSTGPGYTF
TGCGCCAGCAGCTCGACAGGGCCTGGCTACACCTTC
>TRBJ2-2|TRBD1|TRBV5-4|-
CASSEVTGANTGELFF
TGTGCCAGCAGCGAGGTGACAGGGGCTAACACCGGGGAGCTGTTTTTT
>TRBJ2-6|-|TRBV9|-
CASSVGVLPSGANVLTF
TGTGCCAGCAGCGTAGGAGTACTGCCCTCTGGGGCCAACGTCCTGACTTTC
>TRBJ1-2|-|TRBV9|-
CASSGGYNGYTF
TGTGCCAGCAGCGGGGGCTATAATGGCTACACCTTC
>TRBJ1-2|-|TRBV7-9|-
CASSLVGQYGYTF
TGTGCCAGCAGCTTAGTCGGACAATATGGCTACACCTTC
>TRBJ1-1|TRBD1|TRBV2|-
CASSLTRTGNTEAFF
TGTGCCAGCAGTCTCACCCGGACAGGCAACACTGAAGCTTTCTTT
>TRBJ1-4|-|TRBV27|-
CASREVATGEKLFF
TGTGCCAGCAGGGAGGTCGCGACAGGTGAAAAACTGTTTTTT
>TRBJ2-1|-|TRBV6-5|-
CASRHDSNSYNEQFF
TGTGCCAGCAGACACGACTCGAACTCCTACAATGAGCAGTTCTTC
>TRBJ1-1|-|TRBV30|-
CAWSRGRNTEAFF
TGTGCCTGGAGTAGGGGGAGAAACACTGAAGCTTTCTTT
>TRBJ1-2|TRBD1|TRBV5-1|-
CASSLVSGQGARNYGYTF
TGCGCCAGCAGCTTGGTATCGGGACAGGGGGCGCGGAACTATGGCTACACCTTC
>TRBJ2-5|TRBD2|TRBV7-9|-
CASSYGLAGETQYF
TGTGCCAGCAGCTACGGACTAGCCGGGGAGACCCAGTACTTC
>TRBJ2-7|TRBD2|TRBV16|-
CASSPRTSGSEQYF
TGTGCCAGCAGCCCCAGGACTAGCGGGAGTGAGCAGTACTTC
>TRBJ1-6|-|TRBV2|-
CASGAGVGGYNSPLHF
TGTGCCAGCGGTGCAGGGGTCGGGGGGTATAATTCACCCCTCCACTTT
>TRBJ2-7|-|TRBV28|-
CASRRDSGPYEQYF
TGTGCCAGCAGGCGGGACTCCGGGCCATACGAGCAGTACTTC
>TRBJ2-2|-|TRBV28|-
CASSPQRGGELFF
TGTGCCAGCAGCCCTCAACGGGGCGGGGAGCTGTTTTTT
>TRBJ2-2|-|TRBV10-2|-
CASSQGAGPRTGELFF
TGCGCCAGCAGTCAAGGGGCAGGCCCCCGGACCGGGGAGCTGTTTTTT
>TRBJ1-1|TRBD1|TRBV24-1|-
CATSDLLRDRGCWNTEAFF
TGTGCCACCAGTGATTTGCTTCGGGACAGGGGTTGTTGGAACACTGAAGCTTTCTTT
>TRBJ1-6|-|TRBV5-4|-
CASSLLLGNSPLHF
TGTGCCAGCAGCTTATTACTGGGCAATTCACCCCTCCACTTT
>TRBJ1-6|-|TRBV3-1/TRBV3-2|few
CASSQPQGRVNSPLHF
TGTGCCAGCAGCCAGCCTCAGGGGCGAGTTAATTCACCCCTCCACTTT
>TRBJ2-6|TRBD1|TRBV19|few
CASSTPGTADSGANVLTF
TGTGCCAGTAGTACCCCCGGGACAGCAGACTCTGGGGCCAACGTCCTGACTTTC
>TRBJ2-7|TRBD1|TRBV15|-
CATSRDRGRYEQYF
TGTGCCACCAGCAGGGACAGGGGGAGGTACGAGCAGTACTTC
>TRBJ1-2|-|TRBV18|-
CASSPQGNYGYTF
TGTGCCAGCTCACCCCAGGGAAACTATGGCTACACCTTC
>TRBJ2-1|-|TRBV7-2|-
CASSSDPRGNEQFF
TGTGCCAGCAGCTCAGACCCCCGGGGGAATGAGCAGTTCTTC
>TRBJ2-6|-|TRBV4-3|-
CASSQTPGANVLTF
TGCGCCAGCAGCCAAACACCTGGGGCCAACGTCCTGACTTTC
>TRBJ1-2|-|TRBV30|-
CAWRGVNYGYTF
TGTGCCTGGAGAGGAGTAAACTATGGCTACACCTTC
>TRBJ2-1|-|TRBV7-9|-
CASSPWGGKDNEQFF
TGTGCCAGCAGCCCTTGGGGCGGGAAGGACAATGAGCAGTTCTTC
>TRBJ2-2|-|TRBV12-2|-
CASRLALGGLAIGELFF
TGTGCAAGTCGCTTAGCGCTAGGGGGACTAGCGATTGGGGAGCTGTTTTTT
>TRBJ1-6|-|TRBV9|-
CASSVGRGSYNSPLHF
TGTGCCAGCAGCGTAGGGAGAGGCTCCTATAATTCACCCCTCCACTTT
>TRBJ2-1|-|TRBV30|-
CAWSVERNEQFF
TGTGCCTGGAGTGTGGAGCGGAATGAGCAGTTCTTC
>TRBJ2-5|TRBD2|TRBV5-6|once
CASSPKAGGRRETQYF
TGTGCCAGCAGCCCCAAGGCGGGAGGTCGCAGGGAGACCCAGTACTTC
>TRBJ2-7|TRBD1|TRBV6-1|few
CASSEGTGWSYEQYF
TGTGCCAGCAGTGAAGGGACAGGGTGGTCCTACGAGCAGTACTTC
>TRBJ1-1|-|TRBV5-1|few
CASSLELYSQGEAFF
TGCGCCAGCAGCTTGGAACTCTACAGCCAGGGTGAAGCTTTCTTT
>TRBJ2-2|TRBD2|TRBV6-2/TRBV6-3|-
CASSQTSGGSTGELFF
TGTGCCAGCAGTCAAACTAGCGGGGGGTCCACCGGGGAGCTGTTTTTT
>TRBJ2-3|-|TRBV5-5|-
CASSRFQGDDTQYF
TGTGCCAGCAGCAGGTTCCAGGGTGACGATACGCAGTATTTT
>TRBJ1-3|-|TRBV7-2|-
CASSWDIGDTIYF
TGTGCCAGCAGCTGGGACATAGGTGACACCATATATTTT
>TRBJ1-1|TRBD1|TRBV18|-
CASSPLGTASEAFF
TGTGCCAGCTCACCCCTAGGGACAGCGAGTGAAGCTTTCTTT
>TRBJ1-5|-|TRBV12-3/TRBV12-4|-
CASSFRAGQPQHF
TGTGCCAGCAGTTTCAGGGCCGGTCAGCCCCAGCATTTT
>TRBJ2-1|TRBD2|TRBV7-2|few
CASSFGLAGVEQFF
TGTGCCAGCAGCTTCGGACTAGCGGGAGTTGAGCAGTTCTTC
>TRBJ2-3|TRBD2|TRBV19|-
CATLDGGAGTDTQYF
TGTGCCACCTTGGACGGGGGGGCTGGCACAGATACGCAGTATTTT
>TRBJ1-2|-|TRBV30|once
CAWRWALGYTF
TGTGCCTGGAGGTGGGCCCTCGGCTACACCTTC